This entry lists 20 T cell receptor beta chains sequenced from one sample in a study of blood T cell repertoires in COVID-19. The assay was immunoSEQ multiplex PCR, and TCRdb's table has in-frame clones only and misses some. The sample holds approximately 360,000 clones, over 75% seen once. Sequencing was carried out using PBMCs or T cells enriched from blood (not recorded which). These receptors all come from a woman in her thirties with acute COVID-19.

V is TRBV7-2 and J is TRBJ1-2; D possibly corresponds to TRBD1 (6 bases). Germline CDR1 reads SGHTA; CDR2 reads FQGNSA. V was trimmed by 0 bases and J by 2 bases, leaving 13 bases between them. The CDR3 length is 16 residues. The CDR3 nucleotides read TGTGCCAGCAGCTTAGCGGGGGCCACACACAACTATGGCTACACCTTC. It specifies CASSLAGATHNYGYTF.

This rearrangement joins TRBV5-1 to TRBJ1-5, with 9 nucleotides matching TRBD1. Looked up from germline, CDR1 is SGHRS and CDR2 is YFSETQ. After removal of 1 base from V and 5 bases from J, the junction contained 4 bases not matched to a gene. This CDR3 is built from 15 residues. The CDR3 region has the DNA TGCGCCAGCAGCTTGAACGGACAGGGGTATCAGCCCCAGCATTTT. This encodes CASSLNGQGYQPQHF.

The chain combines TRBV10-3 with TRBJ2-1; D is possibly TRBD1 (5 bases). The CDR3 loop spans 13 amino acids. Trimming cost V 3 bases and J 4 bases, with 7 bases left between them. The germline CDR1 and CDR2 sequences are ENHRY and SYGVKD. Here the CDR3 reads CAISDRQYNEQFF. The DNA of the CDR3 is TGTGCCATCAGTGATAGACAGTACAATGAGCAGTTCTTC.

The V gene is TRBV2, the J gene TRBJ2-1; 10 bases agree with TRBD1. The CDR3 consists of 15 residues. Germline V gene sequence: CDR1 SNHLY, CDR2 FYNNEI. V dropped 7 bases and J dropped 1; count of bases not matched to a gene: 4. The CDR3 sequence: CASTWTGGSYNEQFF. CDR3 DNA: TGTGCCAGCACCTGGACAGGGGGATCCTACAATGAGCAGTTCTTC.

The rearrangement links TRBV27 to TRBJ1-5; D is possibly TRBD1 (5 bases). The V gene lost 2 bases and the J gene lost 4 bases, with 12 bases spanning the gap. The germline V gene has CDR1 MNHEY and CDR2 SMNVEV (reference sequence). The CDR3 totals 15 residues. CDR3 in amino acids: CASSLAGLDNQPQHF. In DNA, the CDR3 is TGTGCCAGCAGTTTAGCAGGGCTGGATAATCAGCCCCAGCATTTT.

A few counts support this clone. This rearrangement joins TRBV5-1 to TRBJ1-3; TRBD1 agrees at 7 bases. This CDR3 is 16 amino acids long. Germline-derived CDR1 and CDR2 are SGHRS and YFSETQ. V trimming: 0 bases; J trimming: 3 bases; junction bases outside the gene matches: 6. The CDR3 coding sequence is TGCGCCAGCAGCTTGGGACAGGGATCGGGTGGAAACACCATATATTTT. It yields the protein CASSLGQGSGGNTIYF.

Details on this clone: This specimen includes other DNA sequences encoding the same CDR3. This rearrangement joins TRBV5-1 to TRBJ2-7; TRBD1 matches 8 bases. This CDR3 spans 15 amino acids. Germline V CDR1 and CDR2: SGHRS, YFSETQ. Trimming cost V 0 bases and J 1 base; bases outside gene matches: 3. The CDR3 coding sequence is TGCGCCAGCAGCTTGGTGGGGACAGGATCCTACGAGCAGTACTTC. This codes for CASSLVGTGSYEQYF.

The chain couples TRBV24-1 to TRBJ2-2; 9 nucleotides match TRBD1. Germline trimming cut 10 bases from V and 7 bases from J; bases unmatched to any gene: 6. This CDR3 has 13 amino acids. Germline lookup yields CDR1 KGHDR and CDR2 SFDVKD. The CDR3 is CATRTGGGGELFF. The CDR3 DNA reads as TGTGCCACAAGAACAGGGGGCGGCGGGGAGCTGTTTTTT.

The CDR3 sequence: CASRFGGYNSPLHF. The DNA for the CDR3 is TGTGCCAGCAGGTTCGGGGGCTATAATTCACCCCTCCACTTT. The chain uses TRBV5-8 and TRBJ1-6; maybe TRBD1 (5 bases). Germline V gives CDR1 SGHTS, CDR2 YDEGEE. This CDR3 has 14 residues. Trimming removed 5 bases at V and 3 bases at J, with 9 bases between.

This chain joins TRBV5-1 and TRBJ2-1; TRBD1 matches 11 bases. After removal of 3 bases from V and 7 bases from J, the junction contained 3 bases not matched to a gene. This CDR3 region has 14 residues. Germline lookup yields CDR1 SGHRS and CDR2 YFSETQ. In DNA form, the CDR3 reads TGCGCCAGCAGCTGGACAGGGGGCAATAATGAGCAGTTCTTC. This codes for CASSWTGGNNEQFF.

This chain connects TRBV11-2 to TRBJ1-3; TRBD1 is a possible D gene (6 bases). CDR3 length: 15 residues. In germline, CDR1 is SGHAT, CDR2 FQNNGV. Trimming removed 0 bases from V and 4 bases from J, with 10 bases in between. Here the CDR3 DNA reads TGTGCCAGCAGCTTAGATCGGGGACACGGAAACACCATATATTTT. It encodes CASSLDRGHGNTIYF. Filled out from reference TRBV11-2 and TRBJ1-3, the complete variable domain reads EAGVAQSPRYKIIEKRQSVAFWCNPISGHATLYWYQQILGQGPKLLIQFQNNGVVDDSQLPKDRFSAERLKGVDSTLKIQPAKLEDSAVYLCASSLDRGHGNTIYFGEGSWLTVV.

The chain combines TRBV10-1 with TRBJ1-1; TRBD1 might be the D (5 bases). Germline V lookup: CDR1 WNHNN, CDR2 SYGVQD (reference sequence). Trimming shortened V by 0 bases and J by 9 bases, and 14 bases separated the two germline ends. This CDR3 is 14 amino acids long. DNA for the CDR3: TGCGCCAGCAGTGAGTCGGGGGGAACGGGAAAAGCTTTCTTT. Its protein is CASSESGGTGKAFF.

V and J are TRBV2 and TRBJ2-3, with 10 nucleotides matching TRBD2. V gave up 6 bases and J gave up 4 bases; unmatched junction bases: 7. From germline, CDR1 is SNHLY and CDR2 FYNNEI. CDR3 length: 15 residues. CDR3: CASRPRAGGPDTQYF. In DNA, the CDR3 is TGTGCCAGCAGGCCGCGAGCGGGGGGGCCAGATACGCAGTATTTT.

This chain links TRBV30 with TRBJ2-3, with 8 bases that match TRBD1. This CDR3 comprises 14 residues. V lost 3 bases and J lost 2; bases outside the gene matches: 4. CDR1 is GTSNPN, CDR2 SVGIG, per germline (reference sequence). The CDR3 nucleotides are TGTGCCTGGAGACCGGGACAGGTCACAGATACGCAGTATTTT. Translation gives CAWRPGQVTDTQYF. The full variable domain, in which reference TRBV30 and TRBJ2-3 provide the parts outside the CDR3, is SQTIHQWPATLVQPVGSPLSLECTVEGTSNPNLYWYRQAAGRGLQLLFYSVGIGQISSEVPQNLSASRPQDRQFILSSKKLLLSDSGFYLCAWRPGQVTDTQYFGPGTRLTVL.

This chain's CDR3 is CASSLFRVGQGGGYTF. Written as DNA, the CDR3 is TGTGCCAGCAGCTTGTTTAGAGTCGGACAGGGCGGTGGCTACACCTTC. The chain couples TRBV5-5 to TRBJ1-2, with 8 bases lining up with TRBD1. Germline V gene lookup returns CDR1 SGHKS and CDR2 YYEKEE (reference sequence). The CDR3 totals 16 residues. J gave up 7 bases and V 1 base, and 12 bases lay outside the gene matches.

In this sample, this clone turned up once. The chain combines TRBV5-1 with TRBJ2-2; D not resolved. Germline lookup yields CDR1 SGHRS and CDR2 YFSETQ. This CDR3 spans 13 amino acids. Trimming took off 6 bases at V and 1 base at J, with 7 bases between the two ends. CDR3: CASKSGNTGELFF. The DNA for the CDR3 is TGCGCCAGCAAGTCAGGGAACACCGGGGAGCTGTTTTTT.

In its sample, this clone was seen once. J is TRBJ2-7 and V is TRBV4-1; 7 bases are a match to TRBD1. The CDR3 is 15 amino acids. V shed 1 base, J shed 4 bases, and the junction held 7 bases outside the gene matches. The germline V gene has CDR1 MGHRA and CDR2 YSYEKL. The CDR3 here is CASSQGAGGTYEQYF. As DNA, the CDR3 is TGCGCCAGCAGCCAAGGGGCAGGGGGTACTTACGAGCAGTACTTC.

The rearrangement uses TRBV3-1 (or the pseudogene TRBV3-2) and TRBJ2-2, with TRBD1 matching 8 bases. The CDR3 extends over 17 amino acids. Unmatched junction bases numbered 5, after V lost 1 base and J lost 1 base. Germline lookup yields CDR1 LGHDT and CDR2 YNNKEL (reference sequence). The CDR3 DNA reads TGTGCCAGCAGCCAAGGCACCGGGACAGGGAACACCGGGGAGCTGTTTTTT. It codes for CASSQGTGTGNTGELFF.

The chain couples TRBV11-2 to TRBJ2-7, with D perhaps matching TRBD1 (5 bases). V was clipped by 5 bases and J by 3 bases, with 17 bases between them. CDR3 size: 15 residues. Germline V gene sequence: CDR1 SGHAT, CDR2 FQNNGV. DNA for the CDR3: TGTGCCAGCAGCCCGCAGGGTATGAGGAGCTACGAGCAGTACTTC. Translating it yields CASSPQGMRSYEQYF. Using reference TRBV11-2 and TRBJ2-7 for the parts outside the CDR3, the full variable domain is EAGVAQSPRYKIIEKRQSVAFWCNPISGHATLYWYQQILGQGPKLLIQFQNNGVVDDSQLPKDRFSAERLKGVDSTLKIQPAKLEDSAVYLCASSPQGMRSYEQYFGPGTRLTVT.

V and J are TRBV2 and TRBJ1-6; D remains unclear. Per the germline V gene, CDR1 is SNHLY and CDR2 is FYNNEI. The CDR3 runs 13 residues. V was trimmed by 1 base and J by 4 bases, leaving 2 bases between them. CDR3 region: CASSEVYNSPLHF. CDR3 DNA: TGTGCCAGCAGTGAAGTATATAATTCACCCCTCCACTTT.